The sequence of this T cell receptor beta chain was determined in a study of T-cell reconstitution after alpha-beta-depleted transplantation in children. Study findings and constraints: Hyperexpanded clones declined; after one year, newly produced T cells mostly supplied diversity. Where some patients showed high TCRbeta diversity at day 60, it came from recipient T cells and thymic progenitors that had survived.

This clonotype has ten or more counts. Antigen unknown. The V and J ends lost 4 bases and 4 bases respectively, with 9 bases between them. The CDR3 is 13 amino acids. Germline lookup yields CDR1 MNHNS and CDR2 SASEGT. A TCRbeta library incorporating unique molecular identifiers was prepared. TCRdb used MiXCR to reprocess the PCR reads, holding one entry per CDR3 protein. This table has fewer than 550,000 distinct CDR3 sequences, roughly a tenth appearing once. This chain uses TRBV6-1 with TRBJ2-3, with D unresolved. The origin of this receptor is a child aged 2 to 15 with inherited bone marrow failure, due to receive a stem cell transplant. The sequenced sample was PBMCs, obtained before TCRalphabeta/CD19-depleted stem cell transplant. The CDR3 region is CASSATRADTQYF. CDR3 sequence (DNA): TGTGCCAGCAGTGCAACCCGGGCAGATACGCAGTATTTT.